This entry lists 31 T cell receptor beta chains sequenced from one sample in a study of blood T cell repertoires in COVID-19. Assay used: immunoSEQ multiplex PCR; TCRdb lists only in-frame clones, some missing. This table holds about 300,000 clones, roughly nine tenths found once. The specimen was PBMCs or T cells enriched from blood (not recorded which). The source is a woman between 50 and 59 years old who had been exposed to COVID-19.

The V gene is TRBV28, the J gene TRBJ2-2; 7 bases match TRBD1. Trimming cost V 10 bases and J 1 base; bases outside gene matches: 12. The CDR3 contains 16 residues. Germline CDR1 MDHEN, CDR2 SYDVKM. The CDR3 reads CATAAWTGKNTGELFF. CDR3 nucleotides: TGTGCCACCGCGGCGTGGACAGGAAAGAACACCGGGGAGCTGTTTTTT.

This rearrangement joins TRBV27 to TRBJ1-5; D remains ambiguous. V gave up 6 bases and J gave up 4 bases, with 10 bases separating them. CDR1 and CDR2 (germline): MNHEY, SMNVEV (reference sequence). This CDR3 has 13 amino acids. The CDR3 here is CASSLRENQPQHF. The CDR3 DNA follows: TGTGCCAGCAGCCTAAGGGAGAATCAGCCCCAGCATTTT.

The CDR3 coding sequence is TGCGCCAGCAGCAACAGAGGGGGCTACGAGCAGTACTTC. Translation: CASSNRGGYEQYF. The gene calls are TRBV5-1 and TRBJ2-7, with D perhaps TRBD1 (6 bases). With 4 bases removed from V and 3 bases from J, the gap between germline ends came to 11 bases. CDR1 and CDR2 (germline): SGHRS, YFSETQ. The CDR3 has 13 amino acids.

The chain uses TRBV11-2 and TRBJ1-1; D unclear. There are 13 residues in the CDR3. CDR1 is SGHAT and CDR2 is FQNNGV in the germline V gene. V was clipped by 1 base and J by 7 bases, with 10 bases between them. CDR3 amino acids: CASSLAHRDEAFF. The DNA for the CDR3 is TGTGCCAGCAGCTTAGCACACCGGGATGAAGCTTTCTTT.

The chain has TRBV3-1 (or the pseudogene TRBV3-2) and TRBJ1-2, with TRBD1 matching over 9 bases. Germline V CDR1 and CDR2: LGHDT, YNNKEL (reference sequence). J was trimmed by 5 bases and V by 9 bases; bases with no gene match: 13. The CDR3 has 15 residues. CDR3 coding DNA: TGTGCCAGTAGGGGCCGAGGGACAGGGTTATATGGCTACACCTTC. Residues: CASRGRGTGLYGYTF.

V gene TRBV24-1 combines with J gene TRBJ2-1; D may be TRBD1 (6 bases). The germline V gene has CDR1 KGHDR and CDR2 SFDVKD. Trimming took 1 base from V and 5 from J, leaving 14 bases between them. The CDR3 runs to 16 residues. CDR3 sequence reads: CATSDFQTGIDNEQFF. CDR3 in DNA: TGTGCCACCAGTGATTTTCAGACAGGAATAGACAATGAGCAGTTCTTC.

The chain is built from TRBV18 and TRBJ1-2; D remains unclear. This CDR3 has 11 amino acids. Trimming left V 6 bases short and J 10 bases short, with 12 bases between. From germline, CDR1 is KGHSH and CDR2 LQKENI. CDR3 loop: CASSRPPHYTF. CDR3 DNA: TGTGCCAGCTCGAGGCCCCCCCACTACACCTTC.

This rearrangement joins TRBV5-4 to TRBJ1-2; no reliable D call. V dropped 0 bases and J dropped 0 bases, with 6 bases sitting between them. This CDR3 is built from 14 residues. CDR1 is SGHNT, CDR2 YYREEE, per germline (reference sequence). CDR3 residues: CASSLEQTNYGYTF. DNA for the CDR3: TGTGCCAGCAGCTTGGAACAGACTAACTATGGCTACACCTTC.

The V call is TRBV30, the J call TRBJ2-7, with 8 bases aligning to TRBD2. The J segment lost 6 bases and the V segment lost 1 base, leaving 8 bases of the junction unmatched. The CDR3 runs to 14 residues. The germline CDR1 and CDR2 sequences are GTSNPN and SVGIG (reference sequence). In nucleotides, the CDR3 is TGTGCCTGGAGTGATACTACTCTAGCGGGCGAGCAGTACTTC. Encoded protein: CAWSDTTLAGEQYF.

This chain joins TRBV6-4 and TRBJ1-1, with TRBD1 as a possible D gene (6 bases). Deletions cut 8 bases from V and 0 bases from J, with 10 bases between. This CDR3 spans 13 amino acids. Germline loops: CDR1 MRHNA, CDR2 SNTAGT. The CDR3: CASSEGVNTEAFF. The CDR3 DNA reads TGTGCCAGCTCTGAGGGGGTGAACACTGAAGCTTTCTTT.

CDR3 bases: TGTGCCAGCAGCTACGGACTAGCGGGGAATACAGATACGCAGTATTTT. Protein product: CASSYGLAGNTDTQYF. This chain links TRBV7-2 with TRBJ2-3, with 12 bases identical to TRBD2. V lost 4 bases, J lost 3 bases, and 5 bases stayed unmatched. Germline V gene lookup returns CDR1 SGHTA and CDR2 FQGNSA. This CDR3 has 16 residues.

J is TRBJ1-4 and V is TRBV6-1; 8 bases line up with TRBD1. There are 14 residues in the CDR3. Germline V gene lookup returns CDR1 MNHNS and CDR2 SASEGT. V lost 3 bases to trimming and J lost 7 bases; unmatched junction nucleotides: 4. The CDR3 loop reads CASSDQGAGEKLFF. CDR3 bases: TGTGCCAGCAGTGACCAGGGGGCTGGTGAAAAACTGTTTTTT.

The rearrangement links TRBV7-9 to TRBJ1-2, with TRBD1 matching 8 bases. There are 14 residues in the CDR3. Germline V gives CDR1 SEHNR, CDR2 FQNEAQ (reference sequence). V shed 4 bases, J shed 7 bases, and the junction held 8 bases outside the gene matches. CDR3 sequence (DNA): TGTGCCAGCAGCTCACTGACAGGGGTGGGTGGCTACACCTTC. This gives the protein CASSSLTGVGGYTF.

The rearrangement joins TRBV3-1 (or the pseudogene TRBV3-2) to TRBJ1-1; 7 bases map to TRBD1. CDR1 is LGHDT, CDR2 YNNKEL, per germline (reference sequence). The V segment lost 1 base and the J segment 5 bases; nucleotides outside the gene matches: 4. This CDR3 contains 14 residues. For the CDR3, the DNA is TGTGCCAGCAGCCAAGTCCAGGGGGGAACTGAAGCTTTCTTT. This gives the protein CASSQVQGGTEAFF.

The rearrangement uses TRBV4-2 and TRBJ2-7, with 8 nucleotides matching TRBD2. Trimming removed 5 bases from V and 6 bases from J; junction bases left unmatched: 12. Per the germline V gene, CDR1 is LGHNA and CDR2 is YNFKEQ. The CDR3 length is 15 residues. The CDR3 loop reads CASSGHDGGAFEQYF. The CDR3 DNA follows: TGTGCCAGCAGCGGCCATGACGGGGGGGCTTTCGAGCAGTACTTC.

The CDR3 loop is CATSRELGESGKLFF. Here the CDR3 DNA reads TGTGCCACCAGCAGAGAATTAGGGGAAAGTGGAAAACTGTTTTTT. This chain connects TRBV15 to TRBJ1-4; tentative D call: TRBD1 (5 bases). Between the trimmed V and J ends, which lost 0 bases and 10 bases, there was a span of 15 bases. The CDR3 length is 15 residues. Germline CDR1 is LNHNV and CDR2 is YYDKDF (reference sequence).

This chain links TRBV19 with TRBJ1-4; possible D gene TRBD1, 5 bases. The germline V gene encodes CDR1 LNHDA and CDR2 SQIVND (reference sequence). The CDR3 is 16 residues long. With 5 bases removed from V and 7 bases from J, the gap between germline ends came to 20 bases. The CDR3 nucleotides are TGTGCCAGTAGTGAGAGAGTGGGGCAGAAAACTGAAAAACTGTTTTTT. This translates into CASSERVGQKTEKLFF.

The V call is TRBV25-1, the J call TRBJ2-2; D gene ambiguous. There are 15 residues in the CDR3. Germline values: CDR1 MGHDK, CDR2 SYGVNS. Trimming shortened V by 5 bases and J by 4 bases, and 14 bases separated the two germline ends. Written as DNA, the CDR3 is TGTGCCAGCAGTCCTCGTACAGACCGCACCGGGGAGCTGTTTTTT. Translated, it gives CASSPRTDRTGELFF.

The CDR3 sequence is CASSPQGATNEKLFF. CDR3 sequence (DNA): TGTGCCAGCAGTCCCCAGGGGGCCACTAATGAAAAACTGTTTTTT. J is TRBJ1-4 and V is TRBV6-5; 8 bases are shared with TRBD1. In germline, CDR1 is MNHEY, CDR2 SVGAGI. The CDR3 is made up of 15 amino acids. V trimming: 5 bases; J trimming: 2 bases; junction bases outside the gene matches: 4.

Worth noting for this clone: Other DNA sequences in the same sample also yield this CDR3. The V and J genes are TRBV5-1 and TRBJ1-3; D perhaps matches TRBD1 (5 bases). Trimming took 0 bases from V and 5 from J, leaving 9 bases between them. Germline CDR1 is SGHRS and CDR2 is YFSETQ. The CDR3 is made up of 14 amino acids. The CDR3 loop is CASSLEPGRNTIYF. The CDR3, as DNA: TGCGCCAGCAGCTTGGAACCAGGGCGAAACACCATATATTTT.

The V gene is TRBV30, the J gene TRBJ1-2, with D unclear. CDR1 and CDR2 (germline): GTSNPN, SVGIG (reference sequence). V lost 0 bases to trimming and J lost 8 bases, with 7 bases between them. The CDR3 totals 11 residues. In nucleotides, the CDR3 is TGTGCCTGGAGTGTCGGTCCCGGCTACACCTTC. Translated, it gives CAWSVGPGYTF.

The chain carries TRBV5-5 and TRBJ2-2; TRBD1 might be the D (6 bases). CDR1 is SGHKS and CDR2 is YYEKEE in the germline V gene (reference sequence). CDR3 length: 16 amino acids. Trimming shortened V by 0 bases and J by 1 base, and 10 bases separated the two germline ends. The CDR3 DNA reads TGTGCCAGCAGCTTGGCCGGGACACGGAACACCGGGGAGCTGTTTTTT. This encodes CASSLAGTRNTGELFF. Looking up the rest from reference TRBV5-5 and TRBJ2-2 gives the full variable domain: DAGVTQSPTHLIKTRGQQVTLRCSPISGHKSVSWYQQVLGQGPQFIFQYYEKEERGRGNFPDRFSARQFPNYSSELNVNALLLGDSALYLCASSLAGTRNTGELFFGEGSRLTVL.

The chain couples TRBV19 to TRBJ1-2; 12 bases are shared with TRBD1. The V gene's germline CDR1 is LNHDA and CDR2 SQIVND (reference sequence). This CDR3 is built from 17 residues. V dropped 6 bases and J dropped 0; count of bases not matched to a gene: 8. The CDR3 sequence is CASRVPGQGATNYGYTF. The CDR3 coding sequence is TGTGCCAGTAGGGTCCCGGGACAGGGGGCGACTAACTATGGCTACACCTTC.

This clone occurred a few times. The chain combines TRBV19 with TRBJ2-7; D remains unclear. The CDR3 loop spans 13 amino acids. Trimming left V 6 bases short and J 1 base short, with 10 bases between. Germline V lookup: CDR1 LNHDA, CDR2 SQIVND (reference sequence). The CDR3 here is CASSKERSYEQYF. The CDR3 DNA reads TGTGCCAGTAGCAAAGAGAGGTCCTACGAGCAGTACTTC.

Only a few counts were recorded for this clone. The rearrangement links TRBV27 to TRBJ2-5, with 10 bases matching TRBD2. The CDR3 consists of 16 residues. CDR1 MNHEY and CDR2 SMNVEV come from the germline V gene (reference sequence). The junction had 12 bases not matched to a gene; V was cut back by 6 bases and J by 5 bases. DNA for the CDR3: TGTGCCAGCAGACTCAATCACTTAGCGGGGGGTGAGACCCAGTACTTC. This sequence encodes CASRLNHLAGGETQYF.

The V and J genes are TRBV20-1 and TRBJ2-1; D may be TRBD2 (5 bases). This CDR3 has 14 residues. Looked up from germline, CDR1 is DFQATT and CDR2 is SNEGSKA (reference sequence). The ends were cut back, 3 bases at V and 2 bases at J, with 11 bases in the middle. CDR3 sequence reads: CSASDLLAYNEQFF. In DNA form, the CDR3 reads TGCAGTGCTAGTGATTTACTAGCCTACAATGAGCAGTTCTTC.

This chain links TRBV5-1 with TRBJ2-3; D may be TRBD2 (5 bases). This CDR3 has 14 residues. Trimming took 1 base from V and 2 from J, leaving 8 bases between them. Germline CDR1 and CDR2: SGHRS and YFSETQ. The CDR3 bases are TGCGCCAGCAGCTTGTCAGCGGCCACAGATACGCAGTATTTT. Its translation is CASSLSAATDTQYF.

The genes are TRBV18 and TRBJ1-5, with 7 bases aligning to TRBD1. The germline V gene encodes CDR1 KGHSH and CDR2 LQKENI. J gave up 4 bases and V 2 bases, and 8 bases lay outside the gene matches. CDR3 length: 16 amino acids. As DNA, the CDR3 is TGTGCCAGCTCACCAGCCTGGACAGGCGGTAATCAGCCCCAGCATTTT. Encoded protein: CASSPAWTGGNQPQHF.

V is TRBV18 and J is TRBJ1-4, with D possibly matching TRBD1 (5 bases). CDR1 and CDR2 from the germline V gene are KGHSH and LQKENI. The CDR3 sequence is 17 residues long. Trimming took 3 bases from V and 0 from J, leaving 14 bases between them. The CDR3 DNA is TGTGCCAGCTCACCCTCCAGGGCTGGCCCAACTAATGAAAAACTGTTTTTT. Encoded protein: CASSPSRAGPTNEKLFF.

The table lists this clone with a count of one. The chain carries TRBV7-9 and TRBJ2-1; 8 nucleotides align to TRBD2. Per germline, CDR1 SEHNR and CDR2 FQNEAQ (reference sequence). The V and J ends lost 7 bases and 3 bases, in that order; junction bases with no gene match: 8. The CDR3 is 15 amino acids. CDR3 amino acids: CASTSAGEHYNEQFF. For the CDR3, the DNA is TGTGCCAGCACCTCAGCGGGGGAGCACTACAATGAGCAGTTCTTC.

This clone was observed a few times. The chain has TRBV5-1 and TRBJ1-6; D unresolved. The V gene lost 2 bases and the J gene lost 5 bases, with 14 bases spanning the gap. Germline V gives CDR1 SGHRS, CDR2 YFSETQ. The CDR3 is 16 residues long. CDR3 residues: CASSLRPQVDNSPLHF. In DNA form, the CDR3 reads TGCGCCAGCAGCTTACGGCCGCAGGTCGATAATTCACCCCTCCACTTT.